The 26 T cell receptor beta chains given below trace back to one sample, sequenced in a study of blood T cell repertoires in COVID-19. Data came from immunoSEQ multiplex PCR; TCRdb stores just in-frame clones and leaves some out. Of 300,000 to 500,000 clones listed, approximately 88% were seen once; the top ten hold more than 0.9%. Sequenced: PBMCs or T cells enriched from blood (not recorded which). These receptor sequences come from a woman aged 25 to 39 with acute COVID-19.

V and J are TRBV6-5 and TRBJ2-1, with 10 bases fitting TRBD1. Germline lookup yields CDR1 MNHEY and CDR2 SVGAGI. The CDR3 length is 15 residues. V gave up 7 bases and J gave up 4 bases; unmatched junction bases: 7. The CDR3 nucleotides read TGTGCCAGCACCTCCAGGGACAGGGGTTACAATGAGCAGTTCTTC. It is translated as CASTSRDRGYNEQFF.

Only a few counts were recorded for this clone. The chain is built from TRBV24-1 and TRBJ1-4; the match to TRBD1 covers 7 bases. Per the germline V gene, CDR1 is KGHDR and CDR2 is SFDVKD. J gave up 8 bases and V 8 bases, and 10 bases lay outside the gene matches. The CDR3 contains 14 residues. CDR3 bases: TGTGCCACCAATGAAAGGGGGCTTTTGGAAAAACTGTTTTTT. Its translation is CATNERGLLEKLFF.

The rearrangement uses TRBV5-1 and TRBJ2-4; TRBD1 might be the D (6 bases). The length of the CDR3 is 13 residues. V lost 3 bases to trimming and J lost 6 bases, with 10 bases between them. Germline V gene sequence: CDR1 SGHRS, CDR2 YFSETQ. The CDR3 is CASSSGARNIQYF. DNA of the CDR3: TGCGCCAGCAGCTCAGGGGCACGAAACATTCAGTACTTC.

The chain uses TRBV7-9 and TRBJ2-7; D is perhaps TRBD2 (5 bases). The germline V gene encodes CDR1 SEHNR and CDR2 FQNEAQ (reference sequence). V was trimmed by 1 base and J by 5 bases, leaving 9 bases between them. The CDR3 totals 13 residues. CDR3: CASSLGGINEQYF. In nucleotides, the CDR3 is TGTGCCAGCAGCTTAGGAGGGATCAACGAGCAGTACTTC.

The chain combines TRBV5-1 with TRBJ2-3, with a tentative D call TRBD2 (6 bases). Germline V gene lookup returns CDR1 SGHRS and CDR2 YFSETQ. V was trimmed by 3 bases and J by 5 bases, leaving 19 bases between them. The CDR3 has 16 residues. Here the CDR3 DNA reads TGCGCCAGCAGCTGGGAGCCGGGGGAAGGTTTAGATACGCAGTATTTT. The encoded protein is CASSWEPGEGLDTQYF.

The chain recombines TRBV5-6 with TRBJ1-2, with 8 bases lining up with TRBD1. Germline trimming cut 1 base from V and 2 bases from J; bases unmatched to any gene: 1. This CDR3 has 14 amino acids. Germline values: CDR1 SGHDT, CDR2 YYEEEE. CDR3 residues: CASSLRQGNYGYTF. The CDR3 DNA sequence: TGTGCCAGCAGCTTGCGACAGGGGAACTATGGCTACACCTTC.

This chain links TRBV9 with TRBJ2-1, with 9 bases lining up with TRBD2. The junction had 7 bases not matched to a gene; V was cut back by 2 bases and J by 10 bases. Germline lookup yields CDR1 SGDLS and CDR2 YYNGEE. CDR3 size: 14 residues. The DNA for the CDR3 is TGTGCCAGCAGCGTCGTAGGTAGCGGGGGAGAGCAGTTCTTC. Translating it yields CASSVVGSGGEQFF.

This rearrangement joins TRBV5-5 to TRBJ2-7; TRBD2 might be the D (5 bases). Germline lookup yields CDR1 SGHKS and CDR2 YYEKEE (reference sequence). Trimming pared 4 bases from V and 2 bases from J, leaving 19 bases between. The CDR3 spans 16 residues. The CDR3 bases are TGTGCCAGCAGCCGATCGGCGGGTTTTGAGGCCTACGAGCAGTACTTC. It translates to CASSRSAGFEAYEQYF.

CDR3 region: CASSLALKGADTQYF. CDR3 nucleotide sequence: TGTGCCAGCAGCTTAGCCCTGAAGGGAGCAGATACGCAGTATTTT. The J gene is TRBJ2-3, the V gene TRBV11-1, with D perhaps matching TRBD2 (5 bases). V was shortened by 0 bases and J by 4 bases, with 11 bases between the two germline ends. The CDR3 contains 15 residues. Germline assignment: CDR1 SGHAT and CDR2 FQDESV (reference sequence). Full variable domain (rest looked up from reference TRBV11-1 and TRBJ2-3): EAEVAQSPRYKITEKSQAVAFWCDPISGHATLYWYRQILGQGPELLVQFQDESVVDDSQLPKDRFSAERLKGVDSTLKIQPAELGDSAMYLCASSLALKGADTQYFGPGTRLTVL.

This chain links TRBV5-1 with TRBJ1-6; 7 bases are a match to TRBD1. The CDR3 contains 15 residues. Germline V lookup: CDR1 SGHRS, CDR2 YFSETQ. After removal of 4 bases from V and 8 bases from J, the junction contained 9 bases not matched to a gene. The CDR3 protein is CASSPQGTPDSPLHF. The CDR3 nucleotides are TGCGCCAGCAGCCCACAGGGGACACCGGATTCACCCCTCCACTTT. Together with reference TRBV5-1 and TRBJ1-6, the CDR3 gives the full variable domain: KAGVTQTPRYLIKTRGQQVTLSCSPISGHRSVSWYQQTPGQGLQFLFEYFSETQRNKGNFPGRFSGRQFSNSRSEMNVSTLELGDSALYLCASSPQGTPDSPLHFGNGTRLTVT.

The chain employs TRBV25-1 and TRBJ2-3; possibly TRBD1 for D (6 bases). CDR1 is MGHDK, CDR2 SYGVNS, per germline. Deletions cut 3 bases from V and 5 bases from J, with 9 bases between. CDR3 size: 13 residues. The CDR3 region has the DNA TGTGCCAGCAGTGAGGGGGCGAGAGATACGCAGTATTTT. This translates into CASSEGARDTQYF.

This clone has just one count. The chain has TRBV5-6 and TRBJ1-5; 8 bases map to TRBD1. The germline gives CDR1 SGHDT, CDR2 YYEEEE. Trimming at V came to 3 bases and at J to 5 bases, leaving 4 bases not matched to a gene. The CDR3 runs 14 residues. The CDR3 loop reads CASSWTGRDQPQHF. The CDR3, as DNA: TGTGCCAGCAGCTGGACAGGGAGAGATCAGCCCCAGCATTTT.

The gene calls are TRBV25-1 and TRBJ2-2; 10 positions match TRBD1. The junction had 5 bases not matched to a gene; V was cut back by 7 bases and J by 6 bases. The CDR3 has 14 residues. CDR1 MGHDK and CDR2 SYGVNS come from the germline V gene. CDR3 residues: CASKSGQGAGELFF. The CDR3 DNA follows: TGTGCCAGCAAATCCGGACAGGGGGCCGGGGAGCTGTTTTTT.

This chain connects TRBV30 to TRBJ2-7, with D tentatively TRBD1 (6 bases). Deletions cut 2 bases from V and 7 bases from J, with 18 bases between. Germline CDR1 GTSNPN, CDR2 SVGIG (reference sequence). The length of the CDR3 is 14 residues. CDR3 coding DNA: TGTGCCTGGAGTCTAAACAGGGAATTGGGGGAGCAGTACTTC. It yields the protein CAWSLNRELGEQYF.

This chain uses TRBV11-2 with TRBJ1-1; weak D call: TRBD1 (6 bases). V dropped 4 bases and J dropped 8 bases, with 14 bases sitting between them. Germline CDR1 reads SGHAT; CDR2 reads FQNNGV. There are 13 residues in the CDR3. The CDR3, as DNA: TGTGCCAGCAGCTCACGGGCTGGGACAGAAGCTTTCTTT. Amino acid sequence: CASSSRAGTEAFF.

Of note for this clone: Other DNA sequences of this sample code for an identical CDR3. The chain employs TRBV5-1 and TRBJ1-2; the D gene is possibly TRBD1 (5 bases). The V end was cut by 0 bases, the J end by 1 base, with 13 bases between. The CDR3 sequence is 16 residues long. Germline V lookup: CDR1 SGHRS, CDR2 YFSETQ. CDR3 loop: CASSLEGRGVNYGYTF. DNA for the CDR3: TGCGCCAGCAGCTTGGAGGGTCGGGGGGTTAACTATGGCTACACCTTC.

This clone was seen just once. The chain couples TRBV7-2 to TRBJ2-7, with D perhaps matching TRBD1 (5 bases). Trimming stripped 1 base from V and 1 base from J, with 11 bases between. The germline V gene encodes CDR1 SGHTA and CDR2 FQGNSA. The length of the CDR3 is 15 residues. The CDR3 DNA sequence: TGTGCCAGCAGCTTAGGTCTCAGGGTTTCCTACGAGCAGTACTTC. This codes for CASSLGLRVSYEQYF.

The CDR3 sequence is CASSRGGIPEDTQYF. Written as DNA, the CDR3 is TGTGCCAGCAGCCGGGGAGGAATCCCCGAAGATACGCAGTATTTT. The chain has TRBV7-2 and TRBJ2-3, with D possibly TRBD2 on 6 matching bases. CDR1 is SGHTA, CDR2 FQGNSA, per germline. Between the trimmed V and J ends, which lost 5 bases and 5 bases, there was a span of 17 bases. The CDR3 runs 15 residues.

The gene calls are TRBV12-3 or TRBV12-4 and TRBJ1-2; D might be TRBD1 (6 bases). V gave up 4 bases and J gave up 8 bases, with 14 bases separating them. The CDR3 runs 13 residues. The CDR3 sequence is CASSSHYRDGYTF. CDR3 bases: TGTGCCAGCAGTTCCCACTACAGGGACGGCTACACCTTC.

The V and J genes are TRBV3-1 (or the pseudogene TRBV3-2) and TRBJ2-3; D might be TRBD2 (6 bases). Trimming stripped 0 bases from V and 5 bases from J, with 18 bases between. This CDR3 comprises 17 residues. Germline values: CDR1 LGHDT, CDR2 YNNKEL (reference sequence). CDR3 DNA: TGTGCCAGCAGCCAAGATAGGGGTAGCGGAGTTGGAGATACGCAGTATTTT. This encodes CASSQDRGSGVGDTQYF.

Only one count was recorded for this clone. V gene TRBV2 combines with J gene TRBJ1-2, with TRBD1 identical over 7 bases. Trimming at V came to 3 bases and at J to 5 bases, leaving 6 bases not matched to a gene. CDR3 length equals 14 residues. CDR1 SNHLY and CDR2 FYNNEI come from the germline V gene. CDR3 sequence reads: CASSEEGARYGYTF. The CDR3 coding sequence is TGTGCCAGCAGTGAGGAGGGGGCGCGATATGGCTACACCTTC.

The V call is TRBV11-1, the J call TRBJ2-1; 10 bases line up with TRBD2. There are 16 residues in the CDR3. Trimming at V came to 4 bases and at J to 7 bases, leaving 10 bases not matched to a gene. Germline V gene sequence: CDR1 SGHAT, CDR2 FQDESV (reference sequence). DNA for the CDR3: TGTGCCAGCAGCTCCCTCGGCCTAGCGGGGGTAAATGAGCAGTTCTTC. As protein: CASSSLGLAGVNEQFF.

This clone was seen once. The CDR3 DNA is TGTGCCACCAGCAGAGTGGGCGGGGGGTCAAACACTGAAGCTTTCTTT. It yields the protein CATSRVGGGSNTEAFF. This sequence joins TRBV15 and TRBJ1-1; perhaps TRBD1 as D (5 bases). CDR3 length equals 16 residues. The germline V gene has CDR1 LNHNV and CDR2 YYDKDF (reference sequence). V was trimmed by 1 base and J by 2 bases, leaving 14 bases between them. Full variable domain (rest looked up from reference TRBV15 and TRBJ1-1): DAMVIQNPRYQVTQFGKPVTLSCSQTLNHNVMYWYQQKSSQAPKLLFHYYDKDFNNEADTPDNFQSRRPNTSFCFLDIRSPGLGDTAMYLCATSRVGGGSNTEAFFGQGTRLTVV.

This chain joins TRBV7-9 and TRBJ1-1; D unclear. This CDR3 is built from 14 residues. The germline V and J ends were trimmed by 5 bases and 3 bases, with 13 bases remaining between them. The germline V gene has CDR1 SEHNR and CDR2 FQNEAQ (reference sequence). This CDR3 is CASSPIARDTEAFF. The DNA of the CDR3 is TGTGCCAGCAGCCCGATTGCACGGGACACTGAAGCTTTCTTT.

This sequence joins TRBV5-4 and TRBJ1-1; TRBD1 is a possible D gene (5 bases). Deletions cut 5 bases from V and 5 bases from J, with 16 bases between. In germline, CDR1 is SGHNT, CDR2 YYREEE (reference sequence). CDR3 length equals 14 residues. The CDR3 sequence: CASSMGGRATEAFF. The CDR3, as DNA: TGTGCCAGCAGTATGGGGGGGAGGGCTACTGAAGCTTTCTTT. The full variable domain, with the rest looked up from reference TRBV5-4 and TRBJ1-1, is ETGVTQSPTHLIKTRGQQVTLRCSSQSGHNTVSWYQQALGQGPQFIFQYYREEENGRGNFPPRFSGLQFPNYSSELNVNALELDDSALYLCASSMGGRATEAFFGQGTRLTVV.

This sequence joins TRBV10-2 and TRBJ1-4; perhaps TRBD1 as D (6 bases). The CDR3 has 14 amino acids. Trimming removed 4 bases from V and 7 bases from J, with 13 bases in between. Germline CDR1 and CDR2: WSHSY and SAAADI. In nucleotides, the CDR3 is TGCGCCAGCAGTGGGGGGCGCCGGGGTGAAAAACTGTTTTTT. Amino acids: CASSGGRRGEKLFF.